The clone carrying this TCR beta chain was detected once. Its specificity is not known. The method was immunoSEQ multiplex PCR; TCRdb's version includes in-frame clones alone and lacks a portion of them. Found here are 90,000 to 110,000 clones, approximately 91% of them singletons; the top ten hold around 7%. This CDR3 spans 11 amino acids. The germline V and J ends were trimmed by 0 bases and 3 bases, with 0 bases remaining between them. Germline V gene lookup returns CDR1 SGHDT and CDR2 YYEEEE. These data are taken from a study of T cell responses to AZD1222 COVID-19 vaccine. Whole-study findings and limits: Donors were largely white British and mainly female; clonal diversity was possibly underestimated.

The TCR sequence derives from an adult in good health. The chain employs TRBV5-6 and TRBJ1-1; D gene unclear. Source: peripheral blood, taken on day 0 of AZD1222 vaccination. CDR3 region: CASSLDTEAFF. DNA for the CDR3: TGTGCCAGCAGCTTGGACACTGAAGCTTTCTTT.